The T cell receptor (beta chain) under discussion was sequenced for a study of T cell changes during pregnancy in multiple sclerosis. This clone occurred many times. The V gene lost 1 base and the J gene lost 8 bases, with 16 bases spanning the gap. CDR3 size: 15 residues. Germline V CDR1 and CDR2: SGHNT, YYREEE (reference sequence). Profiled with immunoSEQ multiplex PCR; TCRdb holds only in-frame clones, not every one. Among roughly 61,000 clones listed, 93% were seen once. The TCR was taken from a female donor with multiple sclerosis, enrolled in a pregnancy study. This sample comprised peripheral blood, obtained after pregnancy. V is TRBV5-4 and J is TRBJ1-3, with D perhaps TRBD1 (5 bases). This CDR3 reads CASSLPPGLSDTIYF. The CDR3 DNA reads TGTGCCAGCAGCTTGCCCCCAGGGCTTTCGGACACCATATATTTT.